These 12 T cell receptor beta chains originate from one sample sequenced in a study of lymphopenia after photon versus proton radiotherapy. Libraries were prepared by immunoSEQ multiplex PCR; TCRdb keeps only in-frame clonotypes and omits some of them. The profile shows over 15,000 clones, around nine tenths of them singletons. The sample here was peripheral blood, taken from a patient treated with proton-based radiotherapy. Receptor source: a man aged 65 to 85 with pancreatic cancer.

The chain employs TRBV7-9 and TRBJ1-2; D gene ambiguous. Between the trimmed V and J ends, which lost 1 base and 4 bases, there was a span of 10 bases. Germline V gene sequence: CDR1 SEHNR, CDR2 FQNEAQ (reference sequence). This CDR3 comprises 14 residues. The CDR3: CASSLEMFAYGYTF. The CDR3 DNA reads as TGTGCCAGCAGCTTAGAAATGTTTGCCTATGGCTACACCTTC.

The chain combines TRBV27 with TRBJ1-2, with no clear D. The CDR3 length is 13 residues. V lost 5 bases and J 0 bases, leaving 7 bases between the germline ends. Germline CDR1 reads MNHEY; CDR2 reads SMNVEV (reference sequence). The CDR3 spells CASSAQTNYGYTF. The CDR3 nucleotides read TGTGCCAGCAGTGCCCAGACTAACTATGGCTACACCTTC.

The chain couples TRBV5-1 to TRBJ2-2, with 9 bases that match TRBD1. With V trimmed by 4 bases and J by 4 bases, 8 bases remained unmatched. The CDR3 runs to 16 residues. Per germline, CDR1 SGHRS and CDR2 YFSETQ. The CDR3 DNA follows: TGCGCCAGCAGCCTGGGAGGGACAGGGTCCACCGGGGAGCTGTTTTTT. It encodes CASSLGGTGSTGELFF.

The chain couples TRBV10-2 to TRBJ1-5, with D unresolved. Germline V gene sequence: CDR1 WSHSY, CDR2 SAAADI. Trimming took 2 bases from V and 5 from J, leaving 7 bases between them. This CDR3 is built from 13 residues. The chain's CDR3 is CASSELFYQPQHF. In DNA form, the CDR3 reads TGCGCCAGCAGTGAGCTATTCTATCAGCCCCAGCATTTT.

J is TRBJ2-5 and V is TRBV29-1; 9 positions match TRBD2. With V trimmed by 1 base and J by 5 bases, 8 bases remained unmatched. Germline CDR1 and CDR2: SQVTM and ANQGSEA. The CDR3 contains 15 residues. Here the CDR3 reads CSVEGGGRAWETQYF. The CDR3, as DNA: TGCAGCGTTGAAGGAGGCGGGAGGGCTTGGGAGACCCAGTACTTC.

This clone was observed once. The rearrangement joins TRBV10-3 to TRBJ2-5; TRBD1 agrees at 10 bases. In germline, CDR1 is ENHRY, CDR2 SYGVKD. The V and J ends lost 6 bases and 5 bases, in that order; junction bases with no gene match: 6. This CDR3 region has 14 residues. CDR3: CAIRPGTGEETQYF. The CDR3 coding sequence is TGTGCCATCAGACCCGGGACAGGGGAGGAGACCCAGTACTTC.

V gene TRBV19 combines with J gene TRBJ1-2; D is perhaps TRBD1 (6 bases). The CDR3 extends over 13 amino acids. CDR1 LNHDA and CDR2 SQIVND come from the germline V gene (reference sequence). Trimming took 4 bases from V and 7 from J, leaving 13 bases between them. For the CDR3, the DNA is TGTGCCAGTAGTACCGGGGGCGTACGTGGCTACACCTTC. This sequence encodes CASSTGGVRGYTF.

The V and J genes are TRBV5-5 and TRBJ2-7, with 8 nucleotides matching TRBD2. The CDR3 is 13 residues long. V shed 4 bases, J shed 4 bases, and the junction held 4 bases outside the gene matches. The germline V gene has CDR1 SGHKS and CDR2 YYEKEE (reference sequence). This CDR3 reads CASSQAGAYEQYF. CDR3 nucleotides: TGTGCCAGCAGCCAAGCGGGGGCTTACGAGCAGTACTTC. The variable domain in full, completed from reference TRBV5-5 and TRBJ2-7, reads DAGVTQSPTHLIKTRGQQVTLRCSPISGHKSVSWYQQVLGQGPQFIFQYYEKEERGRGNFPDRFSARQFPNYSSELNVNALLLGDSALYLCASSQAGAYEQYFGPGTRLTVT.

The rearrangement links TRBV9 to TRBJ2-5, with 8 nucleotides matching TRBD1. With V trimmed by 0 bases and J by 2 bases, 0 bases remained unmatched. The germline CDR1 and CDR2 sequences are SGDLS and YYNGEE. This CDR3 is built from 14 residues. The CDR3 bases are TGTGCCAGCAGCGTAGACAGGGGGCAAGAGACCCAGTACTTC. It yields the protein CASSVDRGQETQYF.

The rearrangement joins TRBV18 to TRBJ1-6; D remains unclear. Per the germline V gene, CDR1 is KGHSH and CDR2 is LQKENI. The CDR3 spans 12 residues. V was trimmed by 1 base and J by 9 bases, leaving 4 bases between them. The CDR3 coding sequence is TGTGCCAGCTCACCACAATCTTCACCCCTCCACTTT. Protein sequence: CASSPQSSPLHF.

The V gene is TRBV11-1, the J gene TRBJ1-2; D remains unclear. The CDR3 contains 15 residues. Germline CDR1 SGHAT, CDR2 FQDESV (reference sequence). V lost 1 base to trimming and J lost 4 bases, with 13 bases between them. DNA for the CDR3: TGTGCCAGCAGCTTAGATGCAGCCTTGGGCTATGGCTACACCTTC. It encodes CASSLDAALGYGYTF.

The chain is built from TRBV6-5 and TRBJ1-2; TRBD1 matches at 7 bases. Germline values: CDR1 MNHEY, CDR2 SVGAGI. V shed 5 bases, J shed 5 bases, and the junction held 8 bases outside the gene matches. There are 14 residues in the CDR3. The CDR3 sequence: CASSPPGQQYGYTF. The DNA for the CDR3 is TGTGCCAGCAGTCCACCGGGACAGCAGTATGGCTACACCTTC.